This is a list of T cell receptor beta chains from one sample in a study of identical twins. One entry per CDR3 protein, called by TCRdb with MiXCR from the 5' RACE reads. Among under 800,000 distinct CDR3 sequences listed, about 20% were seen once. The same sample was also studied in work on T cells expressing NK-cell markers.

Sequencing used PBMCs. These receptors all come from a woman under 30 in good health. Each CDR3 is given without its conserved first and last residue. The order of the fields is CDR3 length, J gene, clone size, V gene, CDR3 protein. Rows may omit the clone size; those that give it use once, few, many or a size class.

len: 10
j_gene: TRBJ1-1
abundance: few
v_gene: TRBV12-3/TRBV12-4
CDR3aa: ASTLGAAQAF

len: 13
j_gene: TRBJ2-7
abundance: .
v_gene: TRBV25-1
CDR3aa: ASSGRLAGKHEQY

len: 12
j_gene: TRBJ2-7
abundance: .
v_gene: TRBV29-1
CDR3aa: SVEGLDDSYEQY

len: 11
j_gene: TRBJ2-5
abundance: few
v_gene: TRBV20-1
CDR3aa: SARLTGQETQY

len: 11
j_gene: TRBJ2-7
abundance: .
v_gene: TRBV29-1
CDR3aa: SVSLADTYEQY

len: 12
j_gene: TRBJ2-1
abundance: .
v_gene: TRBV29-1
CDR3aa: SVDLGRGYNEQF

len: 11
j_gene: TRBJ2-2
abundance: few
v_gene: TRBV7-9
CDR3aa: ASSLPITGELF

len: 15
j_gene: TRBJ1-1
abundance: many
v_gene: TRBV3-1
CDR3aa: ASSQGDRGYENTEAF

len: 13
j_gene: TRBJ2-3
abundance: many
v_gene: TRBV10-3
CDR3aa: AISPGLAGQGTQY

len: 13
j_gene: TRBJ1-1
abundance: .
v_gene: TRBV9
CDR3aa: ASSVGTGTDTEAF

len: 13
j_gene: TRBJ2-3
abundance: .
v_gene: TRBV20-1
CDR3aa: SARDTGLLTDTQY

len: 11
j_gene: TRBJ2-3
abundance: .
v_gene: TRBV12-3/TRBV12-4
CDR3aa: ASSPPSISTQY

len: 12
j_gene: TRBJ2-3
abundance: few
v_gene: TRBV12-3/TRBV12-4
CDR3aa: ASSSGTPTDTQY

len: 13
j_gene: TRBJ2-7
abundance: .
v_gene: TRBV3-1
CDR3aa: ASSQGPTGVYEQY

len: 13
j_gene: TRBJ2-1
abundance: few
v_gene: TRBV12-3/TRBV12-4
CDR3aa: ASRSTSGRSDEQF

len: 13
j_gene: TRBJ1-2
abundance: many
v_gene: TRBV7-8
CDR3aa: ASSLEEGANYGYT

len: 15
j_gene: TRBJ2-4
abundance: .
v_gene: TRBV6-2/TRBV6-3
CDR3aa: ASSYRPTAIAKNIQY

len: 9
j_gene: TRBJ1-1
abundance: few
v_gene: TRBV29-1
CDR3aa: SVAFREKAF

len: 13
j_gene: TRBJ2-1
abundance: few
v_gene: TRBV20-1
CDR3aa: SARDPRSGGNEQF

len: 17
j_gene: TRBJ2-1
abundance: many
v_gene: TRBV21-1
CDR3aa: ASSKALAGGIYSYNEQF

len: 13
j_gene: TRBJ1-6
abundance: few
v_gene: TRBV7-2
CDR3aa: ASSRTGAGDSPLH

len: 15
j_gene: TRBJ2-3
abundance: many
v_gene: TRBV15
CDR3aa: ATSSPHRAESTDTQY

len: 11
j_gene: TRBJ1-1
abundance: few
v_gene: TRBV20-1
CDR3aa: SARVGAFTEAF

len: 11
j_gene: TRBJ2-2
abundance: .
v_gene: TRBV7-8
CDR3aa: ASSFLGNGELF

len: 13
j_gene: TRBJ2-7
abundance: many
v_gene: TRBV7-9
CDR3aa: ASSWGMTVAYEQY

len: 12
j_gene: TRBJ2-1
abundance: many
v_gene: TRBV29-1
CDR3aa: SVEPKRGPDEQF

len: 12
j_gene: TRBJ2-4
abundance: .
v_gene: TRBV20-1
CDR3aa: SARVSLDLNIQY

len: 10
j_gene: TRBJ2-1
abundance: few
v_gene: TRBV12-3/TRBV12-4
CDR3aa: ASSMDYREQF

len: 13
j_gene: TRBJ2-7
abundance: once
v_gene: TRBV5-8
CDR3aa: ASSLGLAGPNEQY

len: 12
j_gene: TRBJ2-7
abundance: many
v_gene: TRBV6-1
CDR3aa: ASSEEGTSYEQY

len: 13
j_gene: TRBJ2-1
abundance: .
v_gene: TRBV5-1
CDR3aa: ASSFSSDRLGEQF

len: 11
j_gene: TRBJ1-1
abundance: many
v_gene: TRBV5-6
CDR3aa: ASSPFLGSEAF